This TCR beta chain was retrieved from a study of cytomegalovirus exposure and HLA in healthy donors. A single count supports this clone. V shed 1 base and J shed 3 bases, with 10 bases lying between them. Germline values: CDR1 SGHNT, CDR2 YYREEE (reference sequence). The CDR3 length is 14 residues. The table came from immunoSEQ multiplex PCR; TCRdb's copy has only in-frame clones and leaves some out. The sample contains roughly 280,000 clones, 80% to 90% of which appear only once. The sequenced sample consisted of PBMCs. The TCR was taken from a woman aged 18-29 years in good health and CMV-seronegative. The chain carries TRBV5-4 and TRBJ1-1, with D perhaps matching TRBD1 (5 bases). Written as DNA, the CDR3 is TGTGCCAGCAGCTTGAAACAGGTGTACACTGAAGCTTTCTTT. Its translation: CASSLKQVYTEAFF.